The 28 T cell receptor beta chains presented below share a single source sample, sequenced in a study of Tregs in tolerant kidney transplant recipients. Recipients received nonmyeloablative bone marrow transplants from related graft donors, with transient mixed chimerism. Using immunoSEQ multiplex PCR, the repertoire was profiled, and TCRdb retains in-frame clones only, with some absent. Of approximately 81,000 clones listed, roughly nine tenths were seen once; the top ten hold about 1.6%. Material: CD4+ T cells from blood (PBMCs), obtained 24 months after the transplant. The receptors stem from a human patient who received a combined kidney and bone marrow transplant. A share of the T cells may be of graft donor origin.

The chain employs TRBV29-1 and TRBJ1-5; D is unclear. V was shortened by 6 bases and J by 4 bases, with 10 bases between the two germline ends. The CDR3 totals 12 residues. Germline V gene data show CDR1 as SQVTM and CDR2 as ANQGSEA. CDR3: CSVGEGNQPQHF. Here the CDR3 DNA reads TGCAGCGTCGGGGAAGGAAATCAGCCCCAGCATTTT.

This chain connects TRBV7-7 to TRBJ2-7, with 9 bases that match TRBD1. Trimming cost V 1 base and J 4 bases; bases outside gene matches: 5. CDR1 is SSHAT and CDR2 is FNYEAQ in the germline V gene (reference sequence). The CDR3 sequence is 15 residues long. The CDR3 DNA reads TGTGCCAGCAGCTTAGGACAGGGGGACTTGTACGAGCAGTACTTC. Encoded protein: CASSLGQGDLYEQYF. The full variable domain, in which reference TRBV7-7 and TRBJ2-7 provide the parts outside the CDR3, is GAGVSQSPRYKVTKRGQDVTLRCDPISSHATLYWYQQALGQGPEFLTYFNYEAQPDKSGLPSDRFSAERPEGSISTLTIQRTEQRDSAMYRCASSLGQGDLYEQYFGPGTRLTVT.

CDR3 protein: CASSFAVTNEKLFF. CDR3 bases: TGTGCCAGCAGCTTCGCGGTAACTAATGAAAAACTGTTTTTT. V and J are TRBV7-2 and TRBJ1-4, with D uncertain. Trimming removed 3 bases at V and 1 base at J, with 6 bases between. Germline values: CDR1 SGHTA, CDR2 FQGNSA. The CDR3 length is 14 residues.

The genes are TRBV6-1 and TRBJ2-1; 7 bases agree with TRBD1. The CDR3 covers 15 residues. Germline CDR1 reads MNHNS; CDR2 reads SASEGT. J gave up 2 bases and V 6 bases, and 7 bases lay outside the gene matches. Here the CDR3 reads CASSEITGAYNEQFF. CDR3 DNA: TGTGCCAGCAGCGAGATAACAGGGGCCTACAATGAGCAGTTCTTC.

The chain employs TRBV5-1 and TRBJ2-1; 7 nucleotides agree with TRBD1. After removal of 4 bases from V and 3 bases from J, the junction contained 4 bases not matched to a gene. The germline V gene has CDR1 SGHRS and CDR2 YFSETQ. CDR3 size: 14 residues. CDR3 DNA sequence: TGCGCCAGCAGCCCCGGGACAGTCTACAATGAGCAGTTCTTC. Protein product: CASSPGTVYNEQFF.

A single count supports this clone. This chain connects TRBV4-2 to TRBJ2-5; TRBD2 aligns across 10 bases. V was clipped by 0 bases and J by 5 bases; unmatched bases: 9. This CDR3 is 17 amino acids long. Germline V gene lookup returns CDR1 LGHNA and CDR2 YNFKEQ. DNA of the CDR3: TGTGCCAGCAGCCAAGATAGGCTAGCGGGGGAAGGGGAGACCCAGTACTTC. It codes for CASSQDRLAGEGETQYF.

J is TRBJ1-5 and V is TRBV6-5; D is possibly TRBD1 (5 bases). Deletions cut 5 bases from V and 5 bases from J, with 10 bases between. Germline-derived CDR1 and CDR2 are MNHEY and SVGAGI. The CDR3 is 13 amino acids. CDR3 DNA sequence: TGTGCCAGCAGTGAAGCGGGGGATCAGCCCCAGCATTTT. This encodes CASSEAGDQPQHF.

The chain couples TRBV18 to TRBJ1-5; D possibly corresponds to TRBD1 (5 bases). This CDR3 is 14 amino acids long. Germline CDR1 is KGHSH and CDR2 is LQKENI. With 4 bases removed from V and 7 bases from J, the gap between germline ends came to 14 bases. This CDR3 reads CASSRRGGAQPQHF. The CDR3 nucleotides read TGTGCCAGCTCACGACGGGGGGGTGCCCAGCCCCAGCATTTT.

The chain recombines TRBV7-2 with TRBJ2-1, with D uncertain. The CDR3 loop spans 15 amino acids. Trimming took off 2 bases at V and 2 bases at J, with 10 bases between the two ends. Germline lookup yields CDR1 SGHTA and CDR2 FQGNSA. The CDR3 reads CASSLTGIPYNEQFF. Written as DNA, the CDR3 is TGTGCCAGCAGCTTAACGGGTATTCCCTACAATGAGCAGTTCTTC. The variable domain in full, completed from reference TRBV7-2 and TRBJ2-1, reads GAGVSQSPSNKVTEKGKDVELRCDPISGHTALYWYRQSLGQGLEFLIYFQGNSAPDKSGLPSDRFSAERTGGSVSTLTIQRTQQEDSAVYLCASSLTGIPYNEQFFGPGTRLTVL.

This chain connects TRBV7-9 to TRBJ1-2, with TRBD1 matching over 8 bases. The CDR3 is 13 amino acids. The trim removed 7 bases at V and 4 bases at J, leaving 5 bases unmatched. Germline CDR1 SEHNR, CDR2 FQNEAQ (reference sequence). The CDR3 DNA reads TGTGCCAGCACCCGGGACAGGAGCTATGGCTACACCTTC. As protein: CASTRDRSYGYTF.

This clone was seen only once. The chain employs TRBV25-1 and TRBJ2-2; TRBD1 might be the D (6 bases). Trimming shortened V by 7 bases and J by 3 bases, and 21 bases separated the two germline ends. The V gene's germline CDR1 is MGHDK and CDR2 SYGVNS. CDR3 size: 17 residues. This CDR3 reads CASTGTTGAVYTGELFF. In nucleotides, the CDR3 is TGTGCCAGCACCGGGACAACAGGAGCTGTGTACACCGGGGAGCTGTTTTTT. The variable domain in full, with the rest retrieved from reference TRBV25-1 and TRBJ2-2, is EADIYQTPRYLVIGTGKKITLECSQTMGHDKMYWYQQDPGMELHLIHYSYGVNSTEKGDLSSESTVSRIRTEHFPLTLESARPSHTSQYLCASTGTTGAVYTGELFFGEGSRLTVL.

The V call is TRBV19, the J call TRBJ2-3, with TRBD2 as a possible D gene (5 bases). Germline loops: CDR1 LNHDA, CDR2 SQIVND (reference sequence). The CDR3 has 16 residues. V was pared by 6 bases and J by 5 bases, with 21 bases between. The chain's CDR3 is CASSGPRTEEGDTQYF. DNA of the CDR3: TGTGCCAGTAGCGGGCCGAGGACCGAAGAGGGAGATACGCAGTATTTT.

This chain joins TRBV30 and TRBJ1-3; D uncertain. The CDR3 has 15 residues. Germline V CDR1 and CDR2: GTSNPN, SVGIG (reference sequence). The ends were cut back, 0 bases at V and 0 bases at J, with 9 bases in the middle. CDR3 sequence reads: CAWSVLATSGNTIYF. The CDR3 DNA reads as TGTGCCTGGAGTGTACTAGCAACCTCTGGAAACACCATATATTTT.

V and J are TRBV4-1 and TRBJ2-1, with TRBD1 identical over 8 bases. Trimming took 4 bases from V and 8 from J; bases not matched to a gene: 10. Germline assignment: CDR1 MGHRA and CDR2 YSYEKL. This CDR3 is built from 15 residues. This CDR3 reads CASSRFWTGSDEQFF. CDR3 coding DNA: TGCGCCAGCAGCCGCTTTTGGACAGGGTCGGATGAGCAGTTCTTC.

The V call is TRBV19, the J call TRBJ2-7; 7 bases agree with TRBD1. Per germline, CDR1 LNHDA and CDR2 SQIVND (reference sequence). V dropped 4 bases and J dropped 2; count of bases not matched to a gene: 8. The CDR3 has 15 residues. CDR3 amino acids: CASSNSQTGPYEQYF. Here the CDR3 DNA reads TGTGCCAGTAGTAATAGTCAGACAGGGCCCTACGAGCAGTACTTC.

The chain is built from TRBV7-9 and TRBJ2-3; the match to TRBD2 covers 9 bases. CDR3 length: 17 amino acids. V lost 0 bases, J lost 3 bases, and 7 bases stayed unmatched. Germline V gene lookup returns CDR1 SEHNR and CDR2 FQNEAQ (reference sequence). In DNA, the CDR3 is TGTGCCAGCAGCTTAGCAGGCGGGGGGGCCGGAACAGATACGCAGTATTTT. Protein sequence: CASSLAGGGAGTDTQYF.

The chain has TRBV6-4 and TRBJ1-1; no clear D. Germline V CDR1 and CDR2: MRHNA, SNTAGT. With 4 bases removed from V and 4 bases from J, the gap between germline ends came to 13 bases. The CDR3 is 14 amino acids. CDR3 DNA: TGTGCCAGCAGTGTCTCTCAAGGGAGCACTGAAGCTTTCTTT. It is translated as CASSVSQGSTEAFF.

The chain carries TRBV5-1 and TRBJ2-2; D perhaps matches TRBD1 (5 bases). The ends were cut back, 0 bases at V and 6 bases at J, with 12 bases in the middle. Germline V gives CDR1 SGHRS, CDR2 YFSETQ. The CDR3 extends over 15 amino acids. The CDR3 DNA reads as TGCGCCAGCAGCTTGGCCCAGGGTGTGGCCGGGGAGCTGTTTTTT. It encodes CASSLAQGVAGELFF.

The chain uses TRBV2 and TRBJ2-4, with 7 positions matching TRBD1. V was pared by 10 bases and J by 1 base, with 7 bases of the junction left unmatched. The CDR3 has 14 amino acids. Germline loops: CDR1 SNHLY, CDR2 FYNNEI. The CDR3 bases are TGTGCCATCGTGACAGGGTTGGCCAAAAACATTCAGTACTTC. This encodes CAIVTGLAKNIQYF.

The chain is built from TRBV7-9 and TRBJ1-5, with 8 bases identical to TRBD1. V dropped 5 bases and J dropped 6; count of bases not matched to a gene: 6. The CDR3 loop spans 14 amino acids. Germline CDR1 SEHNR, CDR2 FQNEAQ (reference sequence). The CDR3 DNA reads TGTGCCAGCAGCCACGGGACAGGTGGTCAGCCCCAGCATTTT. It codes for CASSHGTGGQPQHF.

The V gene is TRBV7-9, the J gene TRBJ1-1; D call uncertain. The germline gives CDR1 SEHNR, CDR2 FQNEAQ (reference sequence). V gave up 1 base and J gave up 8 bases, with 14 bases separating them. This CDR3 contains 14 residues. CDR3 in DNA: TGTGCCAGCAGCTTAGTGTCTCAGAAAAAAGAAGCTTTCTTT. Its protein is CASSLVSQKKEAFF.

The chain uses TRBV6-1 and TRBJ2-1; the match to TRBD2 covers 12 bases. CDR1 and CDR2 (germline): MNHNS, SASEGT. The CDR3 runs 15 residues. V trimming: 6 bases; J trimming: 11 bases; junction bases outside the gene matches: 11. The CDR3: CASSLSGLAGSKQFF. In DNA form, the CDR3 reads TGTGCCAGCAGCCTAAGTGGACTAGCGGGATCAAAGCAGTTCTTC.

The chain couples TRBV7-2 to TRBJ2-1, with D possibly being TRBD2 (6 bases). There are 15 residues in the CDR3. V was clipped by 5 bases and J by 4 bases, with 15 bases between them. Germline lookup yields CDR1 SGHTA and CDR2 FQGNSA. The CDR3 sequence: CASSTDYRAYNEQFF. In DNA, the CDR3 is TGTGCCAGCAGCACGGACTATCGGGCTTACAATGAGCAGTTCTTC.

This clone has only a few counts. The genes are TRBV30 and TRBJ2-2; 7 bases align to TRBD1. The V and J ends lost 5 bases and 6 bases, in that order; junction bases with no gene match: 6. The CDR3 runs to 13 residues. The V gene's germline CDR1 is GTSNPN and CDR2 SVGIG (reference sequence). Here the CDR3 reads CAWAGGRAGELFF. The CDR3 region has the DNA TGTGCCTGGGCAGGGGGAAGAGCCGGGGAGCTGTTTTTT.

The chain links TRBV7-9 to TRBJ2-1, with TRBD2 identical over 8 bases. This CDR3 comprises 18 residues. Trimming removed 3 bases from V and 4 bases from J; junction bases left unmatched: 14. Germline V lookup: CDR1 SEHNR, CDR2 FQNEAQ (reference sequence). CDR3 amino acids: CASSLVYSGLAGYNEQFF. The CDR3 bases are TGTGCCAGCAGCTTGGTTTACTCCGGGCTAGCGGGTTACAATGAGCAGTTCTTC. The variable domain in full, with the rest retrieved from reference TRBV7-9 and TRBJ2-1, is DTGVSQNPRHKITKRGQNVTFRCDPISEHNRLYWYRQTLGQGPEFLTYFQNEAQLEKSRLLSDRFSAERPKGSFSTLEIQRTEQGDSAMYLCASSLVYSGLAGYNEQFFGPGTRLTVL.

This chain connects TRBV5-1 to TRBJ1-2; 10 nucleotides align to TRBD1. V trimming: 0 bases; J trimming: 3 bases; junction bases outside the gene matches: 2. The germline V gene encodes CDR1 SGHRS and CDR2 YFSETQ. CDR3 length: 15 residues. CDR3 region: CASSLGGTGDYGYTF. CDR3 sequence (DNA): TGCGCCAGCAGCTTGGGAGGGACAGGGGACTATGGCTACACCTTC.

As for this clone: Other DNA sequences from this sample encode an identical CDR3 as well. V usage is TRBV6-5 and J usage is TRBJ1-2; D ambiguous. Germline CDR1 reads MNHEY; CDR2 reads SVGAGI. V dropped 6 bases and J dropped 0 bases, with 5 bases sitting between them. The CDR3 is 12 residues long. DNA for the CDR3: TGTGCCAGCAGCCCCTCTAACTATGGCTACACCTTC. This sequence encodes CASSPSNYGYTF.

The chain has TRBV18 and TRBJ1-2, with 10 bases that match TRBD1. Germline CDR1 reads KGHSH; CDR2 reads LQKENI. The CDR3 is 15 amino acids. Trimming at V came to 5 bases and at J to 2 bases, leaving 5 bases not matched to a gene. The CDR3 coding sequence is TGTGCCAGCTCAGCGACAGGGGGCTCCAACTATGGCTACACCTTC. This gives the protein CASSATGGSNYGYTF.